Described below is a single T cell receptor (beta chain) sequence and its context. This clonotype occurred a few times. No cognate antigen has been identified for it. No qualities accompany the bases; no much larger clone lies one base away. Including the terminal cysteine and phenylalanine, the CDR3 comprises 14 residues. CDR3 DNA only is kept here, 42 bases in frame from base 1. V is clipped by 3 bases and J by 3 bases, and the sequence between their germline boundaries is 11 bases long. Looking up the germline V gene (reference sequence) yields CDR1 GTSNPN and CDR2 SVGIG. To prepare the library, 5' RACE was applied. TCRbeta was amplified in two rounds of PCR using Phusion High-Fidelity polymerase, and the primers added sample-specific barcodes. TCRbeta libraries were generated by template-switch cDNA synthesis with SMARTScribe reverse transcriptase and a TRBC-specific primer. After barcoding, samples were pooled and then prepared using the NEBNext Ultra DNA Library Prep Kit for Illumina. The libraries were sequenced on an Illumina MiSeq using the MiSeq reagent kit v2, 300 cycles. In the source study's methods: Jemultiplexer was used to demultiplex reads by barcode, and MiTCR with default parameters handled the alignment. Non-functional sequences were filtered out with VDJtools, and clonotypes were defined by amino acid sequence, with frequencies based on assigned sequence reads. The clonal space homeostasis analysis grouped clonotypes by frequency into over-represented (0.05-1), large, medium and small bins. TCRdb cleaned the public reads at Q25 with fastp, built clones with MiXCR and kept in-frame beta chains. Every CDR3 protein is listed once, alongside the most common genes and DNA of its rows. These V and J calls originate from TCRdb's pipeline instead of the authors' own analysis. The sample table records more than 500 distinct CDR3 sequences; approximately 29% of these occur just once. Less than 30% of the sample comes from the top ten.

This sample was included in a study of MAIT cells during Salmonella Paratyphi A infection (TCRdb year 2017). In the study overall: A single dose of 1-5x10^3 CFU of S. Paratyphi A strain NVGH308 was swallowed by adult volunteers aged 18 to 60. Starting at diagnosis, the diagnosed volunteers took ciprofloxacin 500 mg twice daily for 14 days. Results and caveats for the whole study, not just this receptor: The availability of volunteer samples limited the sample sizes, but these sizes were considered adequate to detect differences between groups. Compared with healthy controls, diagnosed volunteers had more expansion or contraction among the top five MAIT clonotypes (about 0.5 versus 0.13), suggesting that infection reshaped the repertoire. MAIT TRBV usage was found to be oligoclonal, with TRBV20 and TRBV6 favoured, and appeared to be unchanged by infection. The space taken up by over-represented MAIT clonotypes dropped significantly from baseline to mid-infection (about 0.15 to 0.10), while post-infection showed no significant difference.

The time point label, read with the paper, signifies: mid-infection, around enteric fever diagnosis. MAIT cells were defined as Valpha7.2+ CD161+ T cells and identified and sorted by flow cytometry. Circulating MAIT cell TCRbeta repertoires were profiled longitudinally in roughly six volunteers in whom enteric fever developed after controlled oral challenge with live Salmonella Paratyphi A. Every diagnosed volunteer provided MAIT cell samples at three timepoints: pre-infection, mid-infection and post-infection. Enteric fever was diagnosed as Paratyphi A bacteremia and/or persistent fever above 38 °C lasting more than 12 hours. Challenged volunteers were diagnosed with infection sometime between day 4 and day 7 after challenge. For RNA extraction, between about 5,000 and 11,000 MAIT cells from each sample were sorted straight into RNAqueous-Micro lysis buffer. Lymphoprep gradient centrifugation was used to isolate peripheral blood mononuclear cells from both the blood samples and the leukocyte cones. Cells were sorted on either a BD FACSAria Fusion or a BD FACSAria III sorter.

This receptor was identified in a person between 18 and 75 years old who was deliberately infected with Salmonella Paratyphi A in a paratyphoid fever challenge study. The specimen was MAIT cells from blood, collected at the middle sampling point of the challenge study. The receptor chain draws on TRBV30 and TRBJ2-2; too little of a D gene remains to name it. The nucleotide sequence is given as TGTGCCTGGAGATTCGGAAGGGACACCGGGGAGCTGTTTTTT. It translates to CAWRFGRDTGELFF. When the CDR3 is completed using the reference TRBV30 and TRBJ2-2 genes on either side, the full variable domain is SQTIHQWPATLVQPVGSPLSLECTVEGTSNPNLYWYRQAAGRGLQLLFYSVGIGQISSEVPQNLSASRPQDRQFILSSKKLLLSDSGFYLCAWRFGRDTGELFFGEGSRLTVL.